This T cell receptor beta chain was observed in a study of regulatory T cells in long-lasting Graves disease. This CDR3 comprises 13 residues. Germline lookup yields CDR1 SGHAT and CDR2 FQNNGV. Time point specified: persistent/refractory GD, antithyroid drugs over 5 years with positive TRAb. PBMC-extracted RNA yielded the TCR library. Those enrolled as patients came out of an endocrinology department in Xi'an, China. Researchers made TCR beta libraries by using iRepertoire HTBI primers and running Arm-PCR on CDR3 regions. A single record per CDR3 protein comes from TCRdb applying MiXCR to the multiplex PCR reads. The table records approximately 500,000 distinct CDR3 sequences, roughly 21% of them present only once. A word on this clonotype: This clone may be a read error of a much larger clone one base away.

V usage is TRBV11-2 and J usage is TRBJ2-7; D not resolved. The specimen was peripheral blood mononuclear cells (PBMCs), collected when the disease was refractory, from a patient treated with antithyroid drugs. The sequence was obtained from a female donor with Graves disease. CDR3 DNA sequence: TGTGCCAGCAGCTCCCCCGTTACCTACAAGCAGTACTTC. This translates into CASSSPVTYKQYF. Full variable domain (missing parts from reference TRBV11-2 and TRBJ2-7): EAGVAQSPRYKIIEKRQSVAFWCNPISGHATLYWYQQILGQGPKLLIQFQNNGVVDDSQLPKDRFSAERLKGVDSTLKIQPAKLEDSAVYLCASSSPVTYKQYFGPGTRLTVT.